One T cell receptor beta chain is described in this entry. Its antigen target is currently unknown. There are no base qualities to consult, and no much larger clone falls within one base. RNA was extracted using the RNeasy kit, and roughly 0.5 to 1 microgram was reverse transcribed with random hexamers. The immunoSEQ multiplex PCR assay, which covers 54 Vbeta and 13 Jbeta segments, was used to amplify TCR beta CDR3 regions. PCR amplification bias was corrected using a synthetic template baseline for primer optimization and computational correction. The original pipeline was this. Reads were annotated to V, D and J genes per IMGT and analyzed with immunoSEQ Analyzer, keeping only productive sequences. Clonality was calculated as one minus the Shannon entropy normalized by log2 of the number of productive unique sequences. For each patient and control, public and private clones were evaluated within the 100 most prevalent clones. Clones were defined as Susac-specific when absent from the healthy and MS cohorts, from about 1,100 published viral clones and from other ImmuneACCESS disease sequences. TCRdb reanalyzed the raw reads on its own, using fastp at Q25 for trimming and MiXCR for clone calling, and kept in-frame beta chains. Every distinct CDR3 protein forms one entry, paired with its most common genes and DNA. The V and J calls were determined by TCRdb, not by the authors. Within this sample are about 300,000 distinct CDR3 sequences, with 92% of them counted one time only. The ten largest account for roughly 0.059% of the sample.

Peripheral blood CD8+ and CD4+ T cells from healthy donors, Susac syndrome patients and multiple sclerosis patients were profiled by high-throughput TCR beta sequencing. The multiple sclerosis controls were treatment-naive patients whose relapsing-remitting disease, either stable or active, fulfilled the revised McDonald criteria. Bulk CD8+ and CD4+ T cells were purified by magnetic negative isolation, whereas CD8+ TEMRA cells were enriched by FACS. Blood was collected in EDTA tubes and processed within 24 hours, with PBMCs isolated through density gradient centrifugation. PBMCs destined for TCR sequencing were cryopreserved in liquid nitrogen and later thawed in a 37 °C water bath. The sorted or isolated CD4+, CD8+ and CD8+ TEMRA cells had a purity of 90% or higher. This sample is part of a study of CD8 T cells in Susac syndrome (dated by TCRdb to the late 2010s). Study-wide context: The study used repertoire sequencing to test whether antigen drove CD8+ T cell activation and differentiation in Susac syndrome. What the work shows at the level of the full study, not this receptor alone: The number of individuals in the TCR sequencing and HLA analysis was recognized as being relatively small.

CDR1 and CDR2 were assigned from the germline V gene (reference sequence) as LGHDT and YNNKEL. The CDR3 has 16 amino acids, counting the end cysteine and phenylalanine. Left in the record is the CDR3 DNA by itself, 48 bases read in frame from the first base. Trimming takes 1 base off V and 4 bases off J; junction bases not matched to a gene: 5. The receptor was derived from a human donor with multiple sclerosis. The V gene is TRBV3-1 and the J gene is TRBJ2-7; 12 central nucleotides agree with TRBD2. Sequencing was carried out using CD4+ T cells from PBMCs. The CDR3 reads CASSQGRLAGVYEQYF. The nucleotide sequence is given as TGTGCCAGCAGCCAAGGTAGACTAGCGGGAGTGTACGAGCAGTACTTC.